This TCR beta chain originates from a study of identical twins. A single record per CDR3 protein comes from TCRdb applying MiXCR to the 5' RACE reads. This table holds 1.5 million or so distinct CDR3 sequences, about 31% found once. Concerning this clonotype: Its antigen is not identified.

Study-wide findings and caveats: Cord blood beta clonotypes that were abundant carried fewer insertions, and memory repertoires showed no such trend.

Trimming left V 4 bases short and J 6 bases short, with 17 bases between. There are 14 residues in the CDR3. Germline V gene data show CDR1 as SGHRS and CDR2 as YFSETQ. Material for sequencing was cord blood. The chain uses TRBV5-1 and TRBJ2-7; D is possibly TRBD1 or TRBD2 (5 bases each). This receptor was obtained from a newborn girl in good health. The CDR3 spells CASSVRTGLSEQYF. The CDR3 DNA is TGCGCCAGCAGCGTTCGCACAGGACTCTCCGAGCAGTACTTC.